This T cell receptor (beta chain) originates from a study of TIL therapy for anti-PD-1-resistant metastatic lung cancer. The immunoSEQ assay was v3. Survey-level samples got 1.5 million to 2.5 million read pairs; deep-level samples got about 5-6.5 million. Sequencing used immunoSEQ multiplex PCR; TCRdb keeps in-frame clones, though not all of them. This table holds approximately 23,000 clones, approximately 63% found once. Time point reported: pre-treatment sample, taken before nivolumab and TIL therapy. Pleural nodules or supraclavicular lymph nodes made up most of the excised metastases sampled. Enrollment ran from 2017 to early 2020. In its sample, this clone was seen once. The V end lost 6 bases, the J end lost 5 bases, and 13 bases lay between the germline ends. This CDR3 is built from 13 residues. The germline V gene has CDR1 MNHNY and CDR2 SVGAGI (reference sequence).

The sequence derives from a woman aged 30-79 years with non-small cell lung cancer. The starting material was tumor tissue, obtained at baseline. The chain employs TRBV6-6 and TRBJ1-2, with a tentative D call TRBD1 (6 bases). This chain's CDR3 is CASSPTGNYGYTF. Written as DNA, the CDR3 is TGTGCCAGCAGCCCAACAGGGAATTATGGCTACACCTTC.